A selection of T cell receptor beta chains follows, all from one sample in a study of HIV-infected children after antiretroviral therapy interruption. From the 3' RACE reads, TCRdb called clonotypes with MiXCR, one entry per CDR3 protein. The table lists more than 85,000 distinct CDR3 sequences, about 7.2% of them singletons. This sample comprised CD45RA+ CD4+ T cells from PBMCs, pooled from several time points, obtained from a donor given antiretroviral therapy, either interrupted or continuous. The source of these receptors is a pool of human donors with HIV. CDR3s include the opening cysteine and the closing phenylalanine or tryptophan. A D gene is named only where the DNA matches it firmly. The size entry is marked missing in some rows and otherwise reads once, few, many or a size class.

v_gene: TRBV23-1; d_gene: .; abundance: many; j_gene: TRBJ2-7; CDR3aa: CASSRPGPPNSYEQYF; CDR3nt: TGCGCCAGCAGTCGCCCAGGACCACCTAACTCCTACGAGCAGTACTTC
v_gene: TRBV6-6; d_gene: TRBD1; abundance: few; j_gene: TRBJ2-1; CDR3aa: CASSSGQGIDEQFF; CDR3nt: TGTGCCAGCAGTTCGGGACAGGGTATTGATGAGCAGTTCTTC
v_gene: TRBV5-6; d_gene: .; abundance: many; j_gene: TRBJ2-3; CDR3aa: CASSPGGRGTDTQYF; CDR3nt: TGTGCCAGCAGCCCCGGCGGCAGGGGAACAGATACGCAGTATTTT
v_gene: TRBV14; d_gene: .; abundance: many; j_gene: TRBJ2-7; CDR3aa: CASSQETSPRLHEQYF; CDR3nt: TGTGCCAGCAGCCAGGAGACCAGTCCTCGTCTTCACGAGCAGTACTTC
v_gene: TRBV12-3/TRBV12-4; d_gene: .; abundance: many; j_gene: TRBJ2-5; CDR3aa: CASSPGSLETQYF; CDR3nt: TGTGCCAGCAGCCCGGGGAGTTTAGAGACCCAGTACTTC
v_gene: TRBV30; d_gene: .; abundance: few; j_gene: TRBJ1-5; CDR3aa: CAWSRSGNQPQHF; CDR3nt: TGTGCCTGGAGTAGATCAGGGAACCAGCCCCAGCATTTT
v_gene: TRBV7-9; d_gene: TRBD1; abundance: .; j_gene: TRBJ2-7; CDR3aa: CASSPKDRGSSYEQYF; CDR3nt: TGTGCCAGCAGCCCGAAGGACAGGGGTAGCTCCTACGAGCAGTACTTC
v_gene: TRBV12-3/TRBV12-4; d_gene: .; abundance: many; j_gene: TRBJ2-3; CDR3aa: CASSTGGTDTQYF; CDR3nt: TGTGCCAGCAGCACGGGGGGCACAGATACGCAGTATTTT
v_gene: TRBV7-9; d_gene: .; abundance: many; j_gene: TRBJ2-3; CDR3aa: CASSFQWRGADTQYF; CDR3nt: TGTGCCAGCAGCTTCCAGTGGAGGGGCGCAGATACGCAGTATTTT
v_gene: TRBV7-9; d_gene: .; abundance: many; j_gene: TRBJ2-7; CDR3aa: CASSWTPGYEQYF; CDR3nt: TGTGCCAGCAGCTGGACTCCGGGCTACGAGCAGTACTTC
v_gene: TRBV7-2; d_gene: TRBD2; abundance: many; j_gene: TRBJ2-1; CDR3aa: CASSWSSGVYNEQFF; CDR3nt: TGTGCCAGCAGCTGGTCTAGCGGGGTTTACAATGAGCAGTTCTTC
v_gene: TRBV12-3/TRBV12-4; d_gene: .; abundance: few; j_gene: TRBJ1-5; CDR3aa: CASSLKGGQPQHF; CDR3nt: TGTGCCAGCAGTTTAAAGGGGGGGCAGCCCCAGCATTTT
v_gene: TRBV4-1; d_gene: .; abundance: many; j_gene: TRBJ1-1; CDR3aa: CASSQEPRVEAFF; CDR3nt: TGCGCCAGCAGCCAAGAACCCAGAGTAGAAGCTTTCTTT
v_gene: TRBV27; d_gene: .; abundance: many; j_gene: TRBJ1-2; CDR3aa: CATRGGWPYGYTF; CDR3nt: TGTGCCACCCGGGGGGGTTGGCCTTATGGCTACACCTTC
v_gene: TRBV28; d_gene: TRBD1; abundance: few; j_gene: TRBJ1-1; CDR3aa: CASSLRQGPAFF; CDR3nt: TGTGCCAGCAGTTTACGACAGGGGCCGGCTTTCTTT
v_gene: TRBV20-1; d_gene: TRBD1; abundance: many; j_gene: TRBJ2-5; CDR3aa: CSAKQGKKETQYF; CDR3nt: TGCAGTGCTAAACAGGGGAAAAAAGAGACCCAGTACTTC
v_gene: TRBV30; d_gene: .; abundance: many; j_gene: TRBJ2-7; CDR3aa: CAWTGTSTYEQYF; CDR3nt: TGTGCCTGGACCGGGACATCGACCTACGAGCAGTACTTC
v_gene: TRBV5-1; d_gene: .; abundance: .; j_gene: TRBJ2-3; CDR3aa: CASSLQGITDTQYF; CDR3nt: TGCGCCAGCAGCTTACAGGGAATCACAGATACGCAGTATTTT
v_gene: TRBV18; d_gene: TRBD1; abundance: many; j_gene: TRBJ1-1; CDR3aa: CASSPGTVEAFF; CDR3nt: TGTGCCAGCTCACCAGGGACAGTTGAAGCTTTCTTT
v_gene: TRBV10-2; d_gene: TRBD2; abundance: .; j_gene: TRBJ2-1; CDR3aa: CASRLADNEQFF; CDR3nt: TGCGCCAGCAGGCTAGCGGACAATGAGCAGTTCTTC
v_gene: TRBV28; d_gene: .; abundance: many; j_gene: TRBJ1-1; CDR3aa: CASSFPRNTEAFF; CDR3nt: TGTGCCAGCAGTTTTCCCCGGAACACTGAAGCTTTCTTT
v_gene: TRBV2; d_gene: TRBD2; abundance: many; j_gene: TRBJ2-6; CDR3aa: CASTREAGANVLTF; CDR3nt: TGTGCCAGTACCCGGGAGGCTGGGGCCAACGTCCTGACTTTC
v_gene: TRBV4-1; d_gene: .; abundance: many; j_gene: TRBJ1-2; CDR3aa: CASSQSPGVVGYTF; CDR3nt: TGCGCCAGCAGCCAAAGCCCAGGGGTAGTGGGCTACACCTTC
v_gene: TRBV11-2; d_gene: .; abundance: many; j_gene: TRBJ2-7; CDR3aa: CASSLEWEAYEQYF; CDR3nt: TGTGCCAGCAGCTTAGAGTGGGAAGCCTACGAGCAGTACTTC
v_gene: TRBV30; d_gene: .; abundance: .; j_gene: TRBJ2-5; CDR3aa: CAWSPRPHQETQYF; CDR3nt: TGTGCCTGGAGTCCCAGACCCCATCAAGAGACCCAGTACTTC
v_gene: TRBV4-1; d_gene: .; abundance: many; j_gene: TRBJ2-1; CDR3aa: CASSQDTRSEQFF; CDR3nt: TGCGCCAGCAGCCAAGATACGAGGTCCGAGCAGTTCTTC
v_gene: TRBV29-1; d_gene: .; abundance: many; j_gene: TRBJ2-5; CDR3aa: CSAFSGGGGGSVRKETQYF; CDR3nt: TGCAGCGCTTTCTCCGGGGGAGGGGGAGGAAGTGTGCGGAAAGAGACCCAGTACTTC
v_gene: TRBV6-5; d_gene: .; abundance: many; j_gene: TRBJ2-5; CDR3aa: CASREAGYGETQYF; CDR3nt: TGTGCCAGCAGAGAAGCAGGGTACGGGGAGACCCAGTACTTC
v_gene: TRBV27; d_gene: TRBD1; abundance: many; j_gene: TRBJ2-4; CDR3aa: CASSSVGTGTKNIQYF; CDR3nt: TGTGCCAGCAGTTCAGTAGGGACAGGGACCAAAAACATTCAGTACTTC
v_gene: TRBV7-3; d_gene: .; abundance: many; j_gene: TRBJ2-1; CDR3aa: CASSPRPSSYNEQFF; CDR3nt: TGTGCCAGCAGCCCTCGACCCAGCTCCTACAATGAGCAGTTCTTC
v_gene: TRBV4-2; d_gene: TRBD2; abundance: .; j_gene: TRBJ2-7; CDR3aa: CASSQARTSGRTSYEQYF; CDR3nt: TGTGCCAGCAGCCAAGCCAGAACTAGCGGGAGGACCTCCTACGAGCAGTACTTC
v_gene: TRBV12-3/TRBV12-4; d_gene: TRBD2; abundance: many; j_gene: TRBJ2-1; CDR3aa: CASPGLAGPNEQFF; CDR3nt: TGTGCCAGCCCCGGATTAGCGGGCCCCAATGAGCAGTTCTTC
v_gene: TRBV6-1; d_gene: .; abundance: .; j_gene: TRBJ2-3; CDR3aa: CASSDPFYRATGPDTQYF; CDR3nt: TGTGCCAGCAGTGACCCCTTCTATCGGGCAACCGGTCCAGATACGCAGTATTTT
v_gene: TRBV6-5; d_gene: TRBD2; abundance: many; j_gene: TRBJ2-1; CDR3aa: CASSYGRGGTNEQFF; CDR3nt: TGTGCCAGCAGTTACGGTCGGGGGGGGACGAATGAGCAGTTCTTC
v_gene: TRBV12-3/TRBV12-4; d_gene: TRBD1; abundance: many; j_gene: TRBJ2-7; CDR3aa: CASSPGQGALYEQYF; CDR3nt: TGTGCCAGCAGTCCGGGACAGGGGGCCCTCTACGAGCAGTACTTC
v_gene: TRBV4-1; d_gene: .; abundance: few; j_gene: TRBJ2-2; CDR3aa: CASRKRWGDSGELFF; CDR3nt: TGCGCCAGCAGAAAAAGATGGGGGGACTCCGGGGAGCTGTTTTTT
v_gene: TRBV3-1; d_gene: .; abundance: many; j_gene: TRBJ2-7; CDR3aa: CASSQGAGRIYEQYF; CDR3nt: TGTGCCAGCAGCCAAGGGGCGGGACGGATCTACGAGCAGTACTTC
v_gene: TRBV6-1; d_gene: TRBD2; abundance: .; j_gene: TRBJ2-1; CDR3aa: CASQLAGEYNEQFF; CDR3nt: TGTGCCAGCCAACTAGCGGGGGAATACAATGAGCAGTTCTTC
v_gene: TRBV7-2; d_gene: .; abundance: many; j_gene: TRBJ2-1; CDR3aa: CASSFYTKNEQFF; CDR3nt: TGTGCCAGCAGCTTCTACACCAAAAATGAGCAGTTCTTC
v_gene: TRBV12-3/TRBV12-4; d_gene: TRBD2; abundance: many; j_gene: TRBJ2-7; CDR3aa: CASSSRTSGNYEQYF; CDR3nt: TGTGCCAGCAGTTCGCGGACTAGCGGAAACTACGAGCAGTACTTC
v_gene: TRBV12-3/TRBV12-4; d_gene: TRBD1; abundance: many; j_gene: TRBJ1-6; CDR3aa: CASSRGQGVLNDSPLHF; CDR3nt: TGTGCCAGCAGTAGAGGACAGGGGGTATTGAATGATTCACCCCTCCACTTT
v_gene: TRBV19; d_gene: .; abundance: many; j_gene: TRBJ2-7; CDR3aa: CASSSGILHEQYF; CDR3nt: TGTGCCAGTAGTAGCGGGATTCTCCACGAGCAGTACTTC
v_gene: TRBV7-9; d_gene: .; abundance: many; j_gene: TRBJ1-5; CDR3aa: CASSFHRLGDQPQHF; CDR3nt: TGTGCCAGCAGCTTCCACCGATTGGGTGATCAGCCCCAGCATTTT
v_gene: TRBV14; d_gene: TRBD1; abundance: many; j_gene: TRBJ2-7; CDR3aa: CASSQVRQGPYEQYF; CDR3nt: TGTGCCAGCAGCCAGGTACGACAGGGTCCCTACGAGCAGTACTTC
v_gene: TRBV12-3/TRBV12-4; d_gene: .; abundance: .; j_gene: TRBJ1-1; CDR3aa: CASSLRDRGPPGAFF; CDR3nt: TGTGCCAGCAGTTTAAGGGACCGCGGACCCCCGGGAGCTTTCTTT
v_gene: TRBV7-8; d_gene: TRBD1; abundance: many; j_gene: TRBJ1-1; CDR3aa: CASSLVGGTAMNTEAFF; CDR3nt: TGTGCCAGCAGCTTAGTGGGTGGGACAGCCATGAACACTGAAGCTTTCTTT
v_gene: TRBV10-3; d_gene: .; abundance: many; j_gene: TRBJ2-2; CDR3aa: CAISAVGYTGELFF; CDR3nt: TGTGCCATCAGTGCCGTGGGCTACACCGGGGAGCTGTTTTTT
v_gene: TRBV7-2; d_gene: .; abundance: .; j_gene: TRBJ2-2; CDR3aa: CASSFGSTPHTGELFF; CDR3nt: TGTGCCAGCAGCTTTGGGTCTACACCCCACACCGGGGAGCTGTTTTTT
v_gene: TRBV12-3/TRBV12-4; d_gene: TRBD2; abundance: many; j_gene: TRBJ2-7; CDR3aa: CASSPQGAGGNEQYF; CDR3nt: TGTGCCAGCAGTCCACAGGGAGCGGGGGGTAACGAGCAGTACTTC
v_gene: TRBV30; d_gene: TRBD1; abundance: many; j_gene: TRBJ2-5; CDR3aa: CAWTGQGRETQYF; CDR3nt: TGTGCCTGGACCGGACAGGGGAGGGAGACCCAGTACTTC
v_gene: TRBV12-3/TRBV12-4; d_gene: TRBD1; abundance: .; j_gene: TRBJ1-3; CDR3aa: CASSQRQGNTVYF; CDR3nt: TGTGCCAGCAGCCAGAGACAGGGGAACACCGTATATTTT
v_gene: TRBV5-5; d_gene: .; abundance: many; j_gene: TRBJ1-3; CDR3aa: CASSLASRGSGNTIYF; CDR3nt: TGTGCCAGCAGCTTGGCCTCTAGGGGTTCTGGAAACACCATATATTTT
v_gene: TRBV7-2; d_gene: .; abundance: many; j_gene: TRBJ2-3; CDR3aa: CASSRGTDTQYF; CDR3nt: TGTGCCAGCAGCCGGGGCACAGATACGCAGTATTTT
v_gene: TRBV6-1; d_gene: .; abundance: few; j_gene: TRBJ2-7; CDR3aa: CASNHRASYEQYF; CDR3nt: TGTGCCAGCAACCACAGGGCCTCCTACGAGCAGTACTTC
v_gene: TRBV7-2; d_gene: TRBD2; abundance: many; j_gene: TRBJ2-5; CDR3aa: CASSLILAGTQETQYF; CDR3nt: TGTGCCAGCAGCTTAATCTTAGCGGGAACACAAGAGACCCAGTACTTC
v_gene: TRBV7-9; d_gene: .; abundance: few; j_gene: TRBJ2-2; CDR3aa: CASSLDSVANTGELFF; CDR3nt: TGTGCCAGCAGCTTAGATTCTGTAGCGAACACCGGGGAGCTGTTTTTT
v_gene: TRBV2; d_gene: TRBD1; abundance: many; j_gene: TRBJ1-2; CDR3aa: CATTGQGALYGYTF; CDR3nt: TGTGCCACCACAGGGCAGGGGGCTCTCTATGGCTACACCTTC
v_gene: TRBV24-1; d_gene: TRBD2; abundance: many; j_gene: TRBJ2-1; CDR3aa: CATSDRSGRRINEQFF; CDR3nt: TGTGCCACCAGTGATCGTAGCGGGAGGCGAATCAATGAGCAGTTCTTC
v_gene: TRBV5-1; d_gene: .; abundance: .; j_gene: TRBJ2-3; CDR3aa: CASSVTDTDTQYF; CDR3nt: TGCGCCAGCAGCGTGACAGACACAGATACGCAGTATTTT